This TCR beta chain was sequenced during a study of beta chain features in type 1 diabetes. Overall study findings and caveats: All four CD4+ subsets from Type 1 diabetes patients carried moderately but significantly shorter TCRB CDR3s. Because the template was cDNA, high-expressing cells might be over-represented. Whether HLA type affects TCRB rearrangement stayed undetermined in the present work.

Turning to this clone: Its matching antigen is unknown. At the DNA level, this CDR3 is encoded by other sequences in the same sample as well.

Expressed TCRB transcripts got sequenced, as all isolated RNA was reverse transcribed. The method was immunoSEQ multiplex PCR; TCRdb's version includes in-frame clones alone and lacks a portion of them. The profile shows hundreds of thousands of clones, roughly 30% of them singletons. It was one heparinised blood draw, averaging approximately 100 mL, that each donor gave. V was pared by 4 bases and J by 4 bases, with 5 bases between. The CDR3 sequence is 12 residues long. The germline CDR1 and CDR2 sequences are SNHLY and FYNNEI. The V call is TRBV2, the J call TRBJ1-5; no clear D. Source material: naive CD4+ T cells from blood. The source is a man aged 18 to 35 in good health. In DNA, the CDR3 is TGTGCCAGCAGTGGGGGTAATCAGCCCCAGCATTTT. Translation: CASSGGNQPQHF.